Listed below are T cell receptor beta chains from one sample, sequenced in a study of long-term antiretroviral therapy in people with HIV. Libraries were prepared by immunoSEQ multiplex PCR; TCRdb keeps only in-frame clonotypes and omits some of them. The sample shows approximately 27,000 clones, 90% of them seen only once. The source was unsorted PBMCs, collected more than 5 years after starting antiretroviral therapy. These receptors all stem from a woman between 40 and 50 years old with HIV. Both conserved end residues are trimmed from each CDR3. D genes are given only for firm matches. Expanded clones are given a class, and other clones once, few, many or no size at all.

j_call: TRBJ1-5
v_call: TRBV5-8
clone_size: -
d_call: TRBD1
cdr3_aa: ASSLSGTGESH

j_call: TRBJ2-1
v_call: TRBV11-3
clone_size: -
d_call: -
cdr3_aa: ASSEGFGGEQF

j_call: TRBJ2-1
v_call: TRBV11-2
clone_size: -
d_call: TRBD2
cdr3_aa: ASSLEGTSGRRSTNEQF

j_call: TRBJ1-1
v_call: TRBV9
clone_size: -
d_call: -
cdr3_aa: ASSVDRMNTEAF

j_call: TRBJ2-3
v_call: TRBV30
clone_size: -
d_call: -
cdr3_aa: AWSPQGLGTDTQY

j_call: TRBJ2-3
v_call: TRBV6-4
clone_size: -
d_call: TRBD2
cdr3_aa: ASSDSTSGGLDTQY

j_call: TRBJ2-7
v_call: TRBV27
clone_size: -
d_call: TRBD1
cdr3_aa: ASSFSGGSYEQY

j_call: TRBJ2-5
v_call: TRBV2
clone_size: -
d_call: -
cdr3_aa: ASSEAPGWETQY

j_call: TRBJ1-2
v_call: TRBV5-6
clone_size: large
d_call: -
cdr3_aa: ASSPTEYYGYT

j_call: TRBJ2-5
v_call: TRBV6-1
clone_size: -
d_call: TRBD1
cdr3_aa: ASSDRTGGSETQY

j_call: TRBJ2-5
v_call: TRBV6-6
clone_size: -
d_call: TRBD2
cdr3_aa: ASTKTDSGKETQY

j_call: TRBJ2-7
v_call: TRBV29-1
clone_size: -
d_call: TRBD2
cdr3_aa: SVGGLDYEQY

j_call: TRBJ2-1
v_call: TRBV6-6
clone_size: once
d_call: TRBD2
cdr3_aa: ASSLTSGGAQQF

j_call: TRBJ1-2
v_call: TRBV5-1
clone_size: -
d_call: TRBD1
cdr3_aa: ASSPLPGQGVTGNHGWT

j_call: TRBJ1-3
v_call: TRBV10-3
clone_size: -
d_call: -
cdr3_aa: AITQESSGNTIY

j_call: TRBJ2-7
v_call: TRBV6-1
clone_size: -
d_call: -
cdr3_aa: ASRAEFHYEQY

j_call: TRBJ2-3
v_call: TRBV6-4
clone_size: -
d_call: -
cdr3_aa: ASSDFRGSAQY

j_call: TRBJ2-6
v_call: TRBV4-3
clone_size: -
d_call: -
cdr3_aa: ASSSDRFSGANVLT

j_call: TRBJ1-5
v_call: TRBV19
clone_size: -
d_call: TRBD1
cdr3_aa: ASSHQGDQPQH

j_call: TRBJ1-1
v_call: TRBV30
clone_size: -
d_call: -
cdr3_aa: AWSVRAGNTEAF

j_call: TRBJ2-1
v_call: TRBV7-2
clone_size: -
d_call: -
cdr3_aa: ASPIPRRDEQF

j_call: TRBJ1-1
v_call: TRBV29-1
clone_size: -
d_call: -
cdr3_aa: SVDRGNTEAF

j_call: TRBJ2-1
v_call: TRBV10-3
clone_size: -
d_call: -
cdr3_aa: AISGGFYNEQF

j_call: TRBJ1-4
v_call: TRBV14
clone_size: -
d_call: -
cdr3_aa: ASSQDEKLF

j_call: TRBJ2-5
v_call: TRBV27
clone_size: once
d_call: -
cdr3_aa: ASSSPGGRETQY

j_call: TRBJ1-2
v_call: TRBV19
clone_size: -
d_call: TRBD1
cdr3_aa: ASSTTTGERGYGYT

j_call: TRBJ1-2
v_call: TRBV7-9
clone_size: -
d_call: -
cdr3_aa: ASSLDYGYT

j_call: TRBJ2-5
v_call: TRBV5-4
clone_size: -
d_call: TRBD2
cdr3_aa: ASSSYGAGGQETQY

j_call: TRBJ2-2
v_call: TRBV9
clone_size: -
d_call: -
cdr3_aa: ASSVRGSLTGELF

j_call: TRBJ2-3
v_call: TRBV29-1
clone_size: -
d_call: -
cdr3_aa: SVETGYADTQY

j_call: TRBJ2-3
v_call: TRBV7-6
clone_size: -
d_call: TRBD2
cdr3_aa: ASSLGERGGEDTQY

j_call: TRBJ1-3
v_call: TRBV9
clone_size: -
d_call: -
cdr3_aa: ASSPSLFSGNTIY

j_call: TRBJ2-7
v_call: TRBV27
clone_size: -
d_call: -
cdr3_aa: ASSLQGYLEQY

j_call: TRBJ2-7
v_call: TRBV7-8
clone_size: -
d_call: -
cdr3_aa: ASSSADASDSYEQY

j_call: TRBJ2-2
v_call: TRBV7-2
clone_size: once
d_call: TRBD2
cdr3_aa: ASNLAGAHTGELF

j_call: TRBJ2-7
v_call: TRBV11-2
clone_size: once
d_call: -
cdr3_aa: ASSLTAPYEQY

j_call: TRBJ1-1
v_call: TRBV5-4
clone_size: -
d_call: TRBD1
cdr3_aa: ASSPDRVNTEAF

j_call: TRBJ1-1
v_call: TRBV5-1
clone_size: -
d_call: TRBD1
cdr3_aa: ASSLGDRGRRTEAF

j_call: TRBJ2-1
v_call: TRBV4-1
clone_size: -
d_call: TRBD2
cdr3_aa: ASSQNSGRGYNEQF

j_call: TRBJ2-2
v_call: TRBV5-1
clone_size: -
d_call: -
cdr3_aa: ASSLARNTGELF

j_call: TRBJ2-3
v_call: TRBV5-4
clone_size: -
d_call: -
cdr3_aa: ASSLDGVTDTQY

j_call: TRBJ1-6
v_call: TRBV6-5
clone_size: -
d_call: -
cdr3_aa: ASRSSDNSPLH

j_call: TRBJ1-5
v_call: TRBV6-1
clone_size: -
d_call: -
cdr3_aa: ASSERGTLGQPQH

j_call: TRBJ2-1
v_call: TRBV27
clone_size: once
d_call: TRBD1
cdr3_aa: ASSFLGQDNEQF

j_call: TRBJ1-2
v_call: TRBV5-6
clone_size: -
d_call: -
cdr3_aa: ASSLGGLNYGYT

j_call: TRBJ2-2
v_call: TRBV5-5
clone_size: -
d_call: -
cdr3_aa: ASSFRAGELF

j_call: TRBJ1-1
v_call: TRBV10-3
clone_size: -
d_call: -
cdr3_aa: AISDSVGTEAF

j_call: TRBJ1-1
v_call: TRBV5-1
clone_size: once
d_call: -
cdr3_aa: ASSVTGFTEAF

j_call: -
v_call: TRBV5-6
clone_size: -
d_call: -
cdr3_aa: ASSLGGDSYEQY

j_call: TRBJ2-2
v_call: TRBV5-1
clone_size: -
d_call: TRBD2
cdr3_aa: ASGAGGRNTGELF

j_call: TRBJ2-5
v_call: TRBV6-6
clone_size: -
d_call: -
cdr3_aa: ASSYPAVLEEETQY

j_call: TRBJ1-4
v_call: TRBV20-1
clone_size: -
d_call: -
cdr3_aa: SAIGNEKLF

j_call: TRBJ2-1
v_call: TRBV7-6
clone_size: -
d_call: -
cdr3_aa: ASSFSWGSYNEQF

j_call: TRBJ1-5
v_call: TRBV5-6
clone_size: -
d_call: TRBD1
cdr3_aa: ASSYNTGAYSNQPQH

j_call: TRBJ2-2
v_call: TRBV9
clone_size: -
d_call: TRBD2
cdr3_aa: ASSVDPAGGVTGELF

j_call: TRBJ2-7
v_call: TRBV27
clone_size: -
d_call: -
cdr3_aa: ASSPEMESYEQY

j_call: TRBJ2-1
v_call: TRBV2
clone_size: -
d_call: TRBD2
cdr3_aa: ASAFSGGGNDEQF

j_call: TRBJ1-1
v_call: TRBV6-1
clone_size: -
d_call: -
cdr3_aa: ASTLVGTHTEAF